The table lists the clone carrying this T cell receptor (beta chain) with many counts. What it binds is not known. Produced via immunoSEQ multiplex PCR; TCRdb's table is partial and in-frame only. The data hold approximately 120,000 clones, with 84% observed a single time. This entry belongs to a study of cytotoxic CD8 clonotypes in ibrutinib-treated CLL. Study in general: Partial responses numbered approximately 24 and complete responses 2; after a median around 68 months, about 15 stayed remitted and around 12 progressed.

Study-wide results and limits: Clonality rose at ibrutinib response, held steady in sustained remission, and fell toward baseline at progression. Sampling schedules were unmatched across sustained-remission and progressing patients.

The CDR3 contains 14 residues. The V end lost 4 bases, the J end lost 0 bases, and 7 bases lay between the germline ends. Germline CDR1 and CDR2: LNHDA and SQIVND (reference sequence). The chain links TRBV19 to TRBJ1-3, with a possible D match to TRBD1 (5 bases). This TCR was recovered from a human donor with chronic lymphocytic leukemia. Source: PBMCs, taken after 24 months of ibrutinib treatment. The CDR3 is CASSRQSSGNTIYF. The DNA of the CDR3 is TGTGCCAGTAGTAGACAGAGCTCTGGAAACACCATATATTTT.